This T cell receptor beta chain was sequenced in a study of CD8 T cells in ankylosing spondylitis. Study-level points and caveats: A subset of motif variants has previously been described in the synovial fluid and blood of reactive arthritis. Ankylosing spondylitis blood appeared to carry a characteristic TCR beta motif of under ten highly homologous variants.

Quantitative 5'-RACE with molecular barcodes generated TCR beta libraries. TCRdb passed the 5' RACE reads through MiXCR, listing each CDR3 protein once. The repertoire holds around 540,000 distinct CDR3 sequences, about 13% seen once, with under 7.5% in the top ten. The CDR3 consists of 14 residues. V shed 2 bases and J shed 9 bases, with 17 bases lying between them. The germline CDR1 and CDR2 sequences are SGHRS and YFSETQ. Many counts were recorded for this clonotype. Its matching antigen is unknown. This TCR was sampled from a male donor with ankylosing spondylitis. The J gene is TRBJ1-1, the V gene TRBV5-1, with a weak D call TRBD1 (6 bases). The sample was blood, either unsorted or a sorted T cell fraction (not recorded which). The CDR3 DNA reads as TGCGCCAGCAGCTTCCTCGGAGAGGGGGTTCAAGCTTTCTTT. Translation gives CASSFLGEGVQAFF.